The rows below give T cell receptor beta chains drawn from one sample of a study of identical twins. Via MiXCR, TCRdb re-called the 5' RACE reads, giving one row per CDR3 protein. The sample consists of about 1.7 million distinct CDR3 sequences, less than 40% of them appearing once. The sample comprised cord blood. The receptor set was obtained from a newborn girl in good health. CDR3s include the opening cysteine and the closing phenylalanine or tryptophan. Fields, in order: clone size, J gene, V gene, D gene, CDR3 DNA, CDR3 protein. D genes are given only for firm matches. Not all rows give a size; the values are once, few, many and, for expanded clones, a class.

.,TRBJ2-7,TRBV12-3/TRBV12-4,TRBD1,TGTGCCAGCAGTCCCCCGGCGGGACAGGTCCACTACGAGCAGTACTTC,CASSPPAGQVHYEQYF
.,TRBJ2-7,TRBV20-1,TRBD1,TGCAGTGCTAGAAAGGGACAGGGGTACAATGAGCAGTACTTC,CSARKGQGYNEQYF
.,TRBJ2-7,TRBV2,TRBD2,TGTGCCAGCCAAGGACTAGCGGGGGAGAATGAGCAGTACTTC,CASQGLAGENEQYF
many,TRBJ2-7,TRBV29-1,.,TGCAGCCCTGCCGCAGACACCGGTACCGAGCAGTACTTC,CSPAADTGTEQYF
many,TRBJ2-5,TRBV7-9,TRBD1,TGTGCCAGCAGCCCGACAGGGCGACAAGAGACCCAGTACTTC,CASSPTGRQETQYF
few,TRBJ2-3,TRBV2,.,TGTGCCAGCAGTGAGGGGGACAGCACAGATACGCAGTATTTT,CASSEGDSTDTQYF
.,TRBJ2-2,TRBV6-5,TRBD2,TGTGCCAGCAGTTACTCTAGGACTAGCGGGAGAACCGGGGAGCTGTTTTTT,CASSYSRTSGRTGELFF
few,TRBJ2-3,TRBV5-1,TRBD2,TGCGCCAGCAGCCCCCGGGGAGCGGGGGACCTCACAGATACGCAGTATTTT,CASSPRGAGDLTDTQYF
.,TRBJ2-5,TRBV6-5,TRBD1,TGTGCCAGCAGTTTCTTCACCGGGACAGGGATAGAAGAGACCCAGTACTTC,CASSFFTGTGIEETQYF
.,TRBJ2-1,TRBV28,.,TGTGCCAGCAGTTTATGGAGGGAGTCCTACAATGAGCAGTTCTTC,CASSLWRESYNEQFF
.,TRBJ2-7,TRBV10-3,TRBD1,TGTGCCATCACCGCCGAGACAGGGCTCCCCTACGAGCAGTACTTC,CAITAETGLPYEQYF
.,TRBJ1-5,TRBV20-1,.,TGCAGTACTAGAACTTCTAACAGGTTTCCCCAGCATTTT,CSTRTSNRFPQHF
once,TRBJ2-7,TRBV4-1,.,TGCGCCAGCAGCCCACAACCGGGACCAGTTCCCTACGAGCAGTACTTC,CASSPQPGPVPYEQYF
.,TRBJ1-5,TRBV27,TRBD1,TGTGCCAGCAGTCCCGGACAGGGGGTGGTTAGCAATCAGCCCCAGCATTTT,CASSPGQGVVSNQPQHF
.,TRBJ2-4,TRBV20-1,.,TGCAGTGCACAGCCCTTTTCTGGAGGAGAGCAGTACTTC,CSAQPFSGGEQYF
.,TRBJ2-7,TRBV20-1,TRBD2,TGCAGTGCTACTGGACTAGCGAATTCCTACGAGCAGTACTTC,CSATGLANSYEQYF
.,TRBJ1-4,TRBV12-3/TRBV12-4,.,TGTGCCAGCACCCTGGGAGGGAATGAAAAACTGTTTTTT,CASTLGGNEKLFF
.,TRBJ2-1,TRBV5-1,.,TGCGCCAGCAGCTTGGCCGAGCCCTCCTACAATGAGCGGTTCTTC,CASSLAEPSYNERFF
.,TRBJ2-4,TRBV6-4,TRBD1,TGTGCCAGCAGTGCCTCACCGGGACAGGGGGCTTTAGACAATGAGCAGTACTTC,CASSASPGQGALDNEQYF
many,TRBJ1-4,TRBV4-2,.,TGTGCCAGCAGGCAACCGGGACTGGCTGATGAAAAACTGTTTTTT,CASRQPGLADEKLFF
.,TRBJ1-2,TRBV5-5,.,TGTGCCAGCAGCTTGGTAGGGAGTGGCTGCACCTTC,CASSLVGSGCTF
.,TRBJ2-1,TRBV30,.,TGTGCCTGGAGTGTAGGTGCCTACAATGAGCAGTTCTTC,CAWSVGAYNEQFF
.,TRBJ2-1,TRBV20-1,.,TGCAGTGCTATATCCCGGACTAAGGCCGCCGAGCAGTTCTTC,CSAISRTKAAEQFF
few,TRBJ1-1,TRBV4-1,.,TGCGCCAGCAGCCAAGGACCCGCGGGGTCGGAAGCTTTCTTT,CASSQGPAGSEAFF
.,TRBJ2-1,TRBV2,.,TGTGCCAGCAGTGAAGATCGGCCTCAACCATACAATGAGCAGTTCTTC,CASSEDRPQPYNEQFF
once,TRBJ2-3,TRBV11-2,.,TGTGCCAGCAGCTTGTTCGGCGGGAACACAGATACGCAGTATTTT,CASSLFGGNTDTQYF
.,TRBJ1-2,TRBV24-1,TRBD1,TGTGCCACCAGAGATTCCCCTGGGGACAGGGGGAGCTACACCTTC,CATRDSPGDRGSYTF
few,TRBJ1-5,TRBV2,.,TGTGCCGGTTCTCAAGATAGCAATCAGCCCCAGCATTTT,CAGSQDSNQPQHF
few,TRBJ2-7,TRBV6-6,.,TGTGCCAGCAGTTCTAAGGTTCCCTACGAGCAGTACTTC,CASSSKVPYEQYF
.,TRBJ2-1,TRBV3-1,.,TGTGTCAGCAGCCAAGATCCCCTAGTAAGCGTGCCAGAGCAGTTCTTC,CVSSQDPLVSVPEQFF
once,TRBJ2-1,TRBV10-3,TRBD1,TGTGCCATCACGTGGACAGGGGGCGGTGAGCAGTTCTTC,CAITWTGGGEQFF
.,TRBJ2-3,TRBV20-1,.,TGCAGTGCTAGAGATTCGGGGGAGAACACAGATACGCAGTATTTT,CSARDSGENTDTQYF
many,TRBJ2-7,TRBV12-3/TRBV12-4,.,TGTGCCAGCAGCCCAGGATTTACCTACGAGCAGTACTTC,CASSPGFTYEQYF
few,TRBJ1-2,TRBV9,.,TGTGCCAGCGGTCGGAGACAGGCCAACTATGGCTACACCTTC,CASGRRQANYGYTF
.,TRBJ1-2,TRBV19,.,TGTGCCAGTAACACAGGGTACTATGGCTACACCTTC,CASNTGYYGYTF
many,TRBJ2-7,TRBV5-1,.,TGCGCCAGCAGCTTTGGGAAAACTAACGAGCAGTACTTC,CASSFGKTNEQYF
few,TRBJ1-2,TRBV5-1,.,TGCGCCAGCAATCGTTTTGGACACCCGAAAGTCCCTAACTATGGCTACACCTTC,CASNRFGHPKVPNYGYTF
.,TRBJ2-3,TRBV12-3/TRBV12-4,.,TGTGCCAGCACCAGGGGGGCAGGGGCCCTCACAGATACGCAGTATTTT,CASTRGAGALTDTQYF
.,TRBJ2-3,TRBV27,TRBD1,TGTGCCACTAGGGTGGTGGGACAGGAGTCTTTTTTGGGAGATACGCAGTATTTT,CATRVVGQESFLGDTQYF
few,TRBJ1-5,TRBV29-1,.,TGCAGCGCCCAAAGGGGGAGCAATCAGCCCCAGCATTTT,CSAQRGSNQPQHF
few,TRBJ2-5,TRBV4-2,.,TGTGCCAGCAGCCACGCGGGACTGCTCCAAGAGACCCAGTACTTC,CASSHAGLLQETQYF
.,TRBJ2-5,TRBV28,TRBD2,TGTGCCAGCAGGGAGCAGCGGGAGGTTGAGACCCAGTACTTC,CASREQREVETQYF
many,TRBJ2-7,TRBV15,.,TGTGCCACCAGCAAACAGTCTTACGAGCAGTACTTC,CATSKQSYEQYF
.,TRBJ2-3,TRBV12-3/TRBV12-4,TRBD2,TGTGCCAGCAGGGACGGGACTAGGACAGATACGCAGTATTTT,CASRDGTRTDTQYF
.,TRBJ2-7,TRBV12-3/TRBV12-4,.,TGTGCCAGCAGAGGGTCCGGAGTAGGATTATACGAGCAGTACTTC,CASRGSGVGLYEQYF
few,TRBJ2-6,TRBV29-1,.,TGCAGCGTTGCCGATGGGTCAGGGGCCAACGTCCTGACTTTC,CSVADGSGANVLTF
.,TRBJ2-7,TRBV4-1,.,TGCGCCAGCAGCCAAGATAGTAAGGGCGAGCAGTACTTC,CASSQDSKGEQYF
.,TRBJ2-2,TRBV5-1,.,TGCGCCAGCAGCGTGGGACCCGCGAACACCGGGGAGCTGTTTTTT,CASSVGPANTGELFF
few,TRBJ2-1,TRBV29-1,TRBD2,TGCAGCGTTGGTCAGCCGCTAGCGGCAATCTACAATGAGCAGTTCTTC,CSVGQPLAAIYNEQFF
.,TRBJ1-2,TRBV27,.,TGTGCCAGCAGTCCCACCCAGGGTTTGGTAGGGTGGTACACCTTC,CASSPTQGLVGWYTF
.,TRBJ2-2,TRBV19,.,TGTGCCAGTAGTAAGCGGGTTCTGAACACCGGGGAGCTGTTTTTT,CASSKRVLNTGELFF
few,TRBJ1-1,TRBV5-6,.,TGTGCCAGCAGCCTACAGGGATGGGACACTGAAGCTTTCTTT,CASSLQGWDTEAFF
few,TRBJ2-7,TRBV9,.,TGTGCCAGCAGCGTAGCTCCCAGGGAAGACTACGAGCAGTACTTC,CASSVAPREDYEQYF
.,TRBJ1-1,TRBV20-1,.,TGCAGTGCTAGAGATTCCGTTGGAGGGAACACTGAAGCTTTCTTT,CSARDSVGGNTEAFF
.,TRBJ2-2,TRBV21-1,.,TGTGCCAGCAGCAAGAGGGTAGAGGACACCGGGGAGCTGTTTTTT,CASSKRVEDTGELFF
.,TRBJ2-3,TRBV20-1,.,TGCAGTGCTCCTAGTATAGCTAGGACAGATACGCAGTATTTT,CSAPSIARTDTQYF
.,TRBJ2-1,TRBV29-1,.,TGCAGCGTTGAGTCCGTATGGCAGGGTAGTGGGGATGAGCAGTTCTTC,CSVESVWQGSGDEQFF
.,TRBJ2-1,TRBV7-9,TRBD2,TGTGCCAGCAGCTTGGTAGATTGGAGCGGGTTCGGCGGGAGTGACAATGAGCAGTTCTTC,CASSLVDWSGFGGSDNEQFF